One TCR beta chain is described in this entry. V was pared by 0 bases and J by 1 base, with 3 bases between. Looked up from germline, CDR1 is LNHNV and CDR2 is YYDKDF (reference sequence). The CDR3 sequence is 13 residues long. Original handling: The assay estimated nucleated cells by amplifying reference gene primers. Profiling relied on immunoSEQ multiplex PCR, and the TCRdb table lists in-frame clones only, not all of them. D and trimming were read from the DNA, whereas the V and J calls and clone size are those reported in that table. The sample includes about 97,000 clones, over 75% of them seen just once. This sample was included in a study of blood T cell repertoires in COVID-19. Overall study: COVID-19 samples, acute and convalescent, were from the United States, Italy and Spain. Sources were T cells, B-cell-depleted T cells, or PBMCs; the material itself was cDNA or gDNA.

The sequence was obtained from a man aged 60-69 years with acute or convalescent COVID-19. The sample comprised peripheral blood. The chain links TRBV15 to TRBJ1-2, with D unresolved. For the CDR3, the DNA is TGTGCCACCAGCAGAGAACATAACTATGGCTACACCTTC. It encodes CATSREHNYGYTF. The variable domain in full, with the rest retrieved from reference TRBV15 and TRBJ1-2, is DAMVIQNPRYQVTQFGKPVTLSCSQTLNHNVMYWYQQKSSQAPKLLFHYYDKDFNNEADTPDNFQSRRPNTSFCFLDIRSPGLGDTAMYLCATSREHNYGYTFGSGTRLTVV.